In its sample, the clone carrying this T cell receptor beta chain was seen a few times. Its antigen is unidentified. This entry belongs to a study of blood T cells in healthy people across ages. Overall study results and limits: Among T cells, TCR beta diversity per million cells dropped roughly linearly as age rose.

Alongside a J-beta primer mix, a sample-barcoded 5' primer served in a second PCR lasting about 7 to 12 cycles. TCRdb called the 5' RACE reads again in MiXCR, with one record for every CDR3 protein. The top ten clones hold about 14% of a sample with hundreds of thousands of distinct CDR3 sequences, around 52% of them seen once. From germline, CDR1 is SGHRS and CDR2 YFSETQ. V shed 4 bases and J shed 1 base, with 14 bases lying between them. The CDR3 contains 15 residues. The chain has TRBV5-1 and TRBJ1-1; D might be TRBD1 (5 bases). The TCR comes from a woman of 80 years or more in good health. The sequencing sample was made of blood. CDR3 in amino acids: CASSPRVGANTEAFF. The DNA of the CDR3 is TGCGCCAGCAGCCCGAGGGTCGGGGCGAACACTGAAGCTTTCTTT.